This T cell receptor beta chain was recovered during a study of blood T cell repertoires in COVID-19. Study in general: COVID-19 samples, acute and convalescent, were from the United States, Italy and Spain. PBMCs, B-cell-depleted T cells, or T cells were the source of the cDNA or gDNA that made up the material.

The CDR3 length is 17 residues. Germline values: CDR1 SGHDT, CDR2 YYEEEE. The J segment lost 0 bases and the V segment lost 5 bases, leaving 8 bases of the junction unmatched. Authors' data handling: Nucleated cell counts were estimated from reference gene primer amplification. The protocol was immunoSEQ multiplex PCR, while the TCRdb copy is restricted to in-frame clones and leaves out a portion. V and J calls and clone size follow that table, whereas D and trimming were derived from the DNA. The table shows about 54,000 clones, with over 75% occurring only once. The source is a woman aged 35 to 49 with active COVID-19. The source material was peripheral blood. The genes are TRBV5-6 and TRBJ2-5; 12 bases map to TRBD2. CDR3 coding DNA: TGTGCCAGCAGTGATGGACTAGCGGGGAGGTACCAAGAGACCCAGTACTTC. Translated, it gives CASSDGLAGRYQETQYF.